The 24 T cell receptor beta chains given below trace back to one sample, sequenced in a study of blood T cells in healthy people across ages. The second PCR ran roughly 7 to 12 cycles with a sample-barcoded 5' primer and J-beta primers. TCRdb reprocessed the 5' RACE reads via MiXCR and lists one record per CDR3 protein. Among over 700,000 distinct CDR3 sequences listed, just under 25% were seen once. The same sample was also used in a study of T cells of mothers and their children.

Sequences were obtained from blood. Receptors were obtained from a boy between 10 and 17 years old in good health.

V is TRBV29-1 and J is TRBJ2-5, with 10 bases that match TRBD2. Unmatched junction bases numbered 10, after V lost 4 bases and J lost 2 bases. Looked up from germline, CDR1 is SQVTM and CDR2 is ANQGSEA. This CDR3 comprises 16 residues. In DNA, the CDR3 is TGCAGCGTTGCTCTCGGTAGCGGGGGGACACAAGAGACCCAGTACTTC. It encodes CSVALGSGGTQETQYF.

The V call is TRBV18, the J call TRBJ2-7; D perhaps matches TRBD2 (7 bases). In germline, CDR1 is KGHSH, CDR2 LQKENI. There are 16 residues in the CDR3. The V and J ends lost 2 bases and 1 base respectively, with 15 bases between them. In DNA, the CDR3 is TGTGCCAGCTCACCAGGGAGGGGGGATTCGTCCTACGAGCAGTACTTC. Encoded protein: CASSPGRGDSSYEQYF. The full variable domain, rest sourced from reference TRBV18 and TRBJ2-7, is NAGVMQNPRHLVRRRGQEARLRCSPMKGHSHVYWYRQLPEEGLKFMVYLQKENIIDESGMPKERFSAEFPKEGPSILRIQQVVRGDSAAYFCASSPGRGDSSYEQYFGPGTRLTVT.

As regards this clonotype: Mismatch with germline at one junction end may stem from a read error. V gene TRBV5-1 combines with J gene TRBJ2-1; D might be TRBD1 (6 bases). This CDR3 region has 12 residues. Germline lookup yields CDR1 SGHRS and CDR2 YFSETQ. CDR3 in amino acids: CASSLPGHLTLF. CDR3 bases: TGCGCCAGCAGCCTTCCGGGACATCTTACCCTCTTC.

V gene TRBV19 combines with J gene TRBJ2-7; the match to TRBD2 covers 8 bases. Germline lookup yields CDR1 LNHDA and CDR2 SQIVND (reference sequence). The CDR3 loop spans 15 amino acids. Trimming at V came to 7 bases and at J to 1 base, leaving 9 bases not matched to a gene. The CDR3 nucleotides are TGTGCCAGTAACCCGAGCGGGAGCGGTTCCTACGAGCAGTACTTC. Its protein is CASNPSGSGSYEQYF.

In this sample, this clonotype turned up a few times. This chain joins TRBV5-5 and TRBJ1-4; no definite D call. Trimming shortened V by 0 bases and J by 0 bases, and 9 bases separated the two germline ends. Germline V gene sequence: CDR1 SGHKS, CDR2 YYEKEE (reference sequence). The CDR3 loop spans 16 amino acids. CDR3 in amino acids: CASSLEGQATNEKLFF. CDR3 bases: TGTGCCAGCAGCTTGGAGGGCCAAGCAACTAATGAAAAACTGTTTTTT.

This clonotype came up a few times. The chain is built from TRBV20-1 and TRBJ1-1; 9 nucleotides agree with TRBD1. Germline V gene sequence: CDR1 DFQATT, CDR2 SNEGSKA (reference sequence). This CDR3 has 14 amino acids. Losses at the gene ends were 3 bases for V and 1 base for J; bases not matched to a gene: 3. The CDR3 sequence: CSARKDRGNTEAFF. CDR3 coding DNA: TGCAGTGCTAGGAAGGACAGGGGGAACACTGAAGCTTTCTTT.

This clonotype was counted only a few times. The rearrangement uses TRBV5-1 and TRBJ2-3; 12 positions match TRBD2. The CDR3 is 17 residues long. The junction had 7 bases not matched to a gene; V was cut back by 4 bases and J by 1 base. From germline, CDR1 is SGHRS and CDR2 YFSETQ. The CDR3 nucleotides are TGCGCCAGCAGCCGGAGACTAGCGGGAGAGCGCACAGATACGCAGTATTTT. Translated, it gives CASSRRLAGERTDTQYF.

The chain has TRBV7-9 and TRBJ2-7; TRBD1 agrees at 10 bases. J lost 3 bases, V lost 1 base, and 15 bases had no gene match. Germline V gene lookup returns CDR1 SEHNR and CDR2 FQNEAQ (reference sequence). The length of the CDR3 is 19 residues. The CDR3 sequence: CASSLGVSGGTGVHYEQYF. The CDR3 coding sequence is TGTGCCAGCAGCTTAGGCGTAAGTGGTGGGACAGGGGTTCACTACGAGCAGTACTTC.

The chain employs TRBV5-6 and TRBJ2-4; tentatively, D is TRBD2 (5 bases). V lost 2 bases and J lost 5, with 8 bases in between. The CDR3 loop spans 13 amino acids. Germline V gene lookup returns CDR1 SGHDT and CDR2 YYEEEE. CDR3 in DNA: TGTGCCAGCAGCTTCGAGGGCCAAAACATTCAGTACTTC. Amino acids: CASSFEGQNIQYF.

Ten or more counts support this clonotype. The gene calls are TRBV5-1 and TRBJ2-5; tentative D call: TRBD2 (5 bases). CDR3 length: 15 amino acids. Trimming took 1 base from V and 5 from J, leaving 15 bases between them. Per germline, CDR1 SGHRS and CDR2 YFSETQ. DNA for the CDR3: TGCGCCAGCAGCTTGCGGGGATCAGGCTGGGAGACCCAGTACTTC. It translates to CASSLRGSGWETQYF.

The rearrangement joins TRBV6-6 to TRBJ2-1; 10 bases align to TRBD1. The V gene end was trimmed by 9 bases and the J gene end by 6 bases; junction bases not matched to a gene: 2. This CDR3 has 12 residues. Germline CDR1 and CDR2: MNHNY and SVGAGI (reference sequence). The CDR3 bases are TGTGCCAGTGGACAGGGGGTCAATGAGCAGTTCTTC. Protein: CASGQGVNEQFF.

V and J are TRBV5-1 and TRBJ2-1; no clear D gene. The DNA matches TRBJ2-5 better at its end, which makes the J call doubtful. CDR1 and CDR2 from the germline V gene are SGHRS and YFSETQ. The CDR3 runs to 13 residues. CDR3 region: CASSSYLKETQYF. The DNA for the CDR3 is TGCGCCAGCAGCTCGTATCTAAAAGAGACCCAGTACTTC.

The chain employs TRBV4-3 and TRBJ2-2, with 7 bases aligning to TRBD1. V trimming: 0 bases; J trimming: 6 bases; junction bases outside the gene matches: 7. The CDR3 is 16 residues long. Germline V CDR1 and CDR2: LGHNA, YSLEER. CDR3: CASSQDRVRGPGELFF. The CDR3 DNA sequence: TGCGCCAGCAGCCAAGATCGAGTGAGGGGGCCCGGGGAGCTGTTTTTT.

This chain connects TRBV18 to TRBJ2-7; 9 bases fit TRBD2. Germline CDR1 is KGHSH and CDR2 is LQKENI. J was trimmed by 3 bases and V by 6 bases; bases with no gene match: 9. The CDR3 extends over 15 amino acids. Here the CDR3 reads CASSLSGGRNYEQYF. CDR3 nucleotide sequence: TGTGCCAGCTCGTTAAGCGGGGGGCGAAACTACGAGCAGTACTTC. The entire variable domain, with the rest obtained from reference TRBV18 and TRBJ2-7, is as follows: NAGVMQNPRHLVRRRGQEARLRCSPMKGHSHVYWYRQLPEEGLKFMVYLQKENIIDESGMPKERFSAEFPKEGPSILRIQQVVRGDSAAYFCASSLSGGRNYEQYFGPGTRLTVT.

This clonotype has a handful of counts. The chain joins TRBV2 to TRBJ2-3; 11 bases align to TRBD2. The germline V gene encodes CDR1 SNHLY and CDR2 FYNNEI. V lost 6 bases, J lost 0 bases, and 5 bases stayed unmatched. This CDR3 is 16 amino acids long. CDR3 residues: CASSALAGVSTDTQYF. The DNA of the CDR3 is TGTGCCAGCAGCGCACTAGCGGGGGTTAGCACAGATACGCAGTATTTT.

This clonotype appeared a few times. The CDR3 DNA reads as TGTGCCAGCAGTTACTCATTCCAGGGAGAGACCCAGTACTTC. Amino acid sequence: CASSYSFQGETQYF. V usage is TRBV6-5 and J usage is TRBJ2-5; perhaps TRBD1 as D (5 bases). Looked up from germline, CDR1 is MNHEY and CDR2 is SVGAGI. This CDR3 contains 14 residues. With 0 bases removed from V and 4 bases from J, the gap between germline ends came to 9 bases.

A single count supports this clonotype. This rearrangement joins TRBV20-1 to TRBJ2-7; possibly TRBD2 for D (5 bases). Trimming took 6 bases from V and 2 from J, leaving 14 bases between them. This CDR3 comprises 13 residues. Germline loops: CDR1 DFQATT, CDR2 SNEGSKA (reference sequence). The CDR3: CSAKVGVAYEQYF. The DNA of the CDR3 is TGCAGTGCAAAGGTGGGAGTAGCCTACGAGCAGTACTTC.

The chain is built from TRBV2 and TRBJ2-3; D possibly corresponds to TRBD1 (6 bases). V shed 5 bases and J shed 7 bases, with 13 bases lying between them. This CDR3 region has 13 residues. CDR1 is SNHLY and CDR2 is FYNNEI in the germline V gene. The CDR3 protein is CASSRDTFNTQYF. The CDR3 bases are TGTGCCAGCAGTAGGGACACCTTTAATACGCAGTATTTT.

This clonotype appeared a few times. V gene TRBV15 combines with J gene TRBJ2-7; either TRBD1 or TRBD2 may fit D (5 bases each). The CDR3 covers 16 residues. V lost 1 base to trimming and J lost 0 bases, with 13 bases between them. Germline CDR1 is LNHNV and CDR2 is YYDKDF (reference sequence). The CDR3 nucleotides are TGTGCCACCAGCAGAGGAGGGGACCTCACCTCCTACGAGCAGTACTTC. It codes for CATSRGGDLTSYEQYF. Supplemented by reference TRBV15 and TRBJ2-7, the full variable domain reads DAMVIQNPRYQVTQFGKPVTLSCSQTLNHNVMYWYQQKSSQAPKLLFHYYDKDFNNEADTPDNFQSRRPNTSFCFLDIRSPGLGDTAMYLCATSRGGDLTSYEQYFGPGTRLTVT.

The J gene is TRBJ2-7, the V gene TRBV28; 8 nucleotides match TRBD2. Germline V lookup: CDR1 MDHEN, CDR2 SYDVKM. The CDR3 length is 13 residues. V dropped 7 bases and J dropped 0; count of bases not matched to a gene: 2. CDR3 amino acids: CASNGRGSYEQYF. In DNA form, the CDR3 reads TGTGCCAGCAACGGGAGGGGCTCCTACGAGCAGTACTTC. The full variable domain, with the rest looked up from reference TRBV28 and TRBJ2-7, is DVKVTQSSRYLVKRTGEKVFLECVQDMDHENMFWYRQDPGLGLRLIYFSYDVKMKEKGDIPEGYSVSREKKERFSLILESASTNQTSMYLCASNGRGSYEQYFGPGTRLTVT.

In this sample, this clonotype turned up a few times. This CDR3 is CSVDKGDGYYEQYF. The CDR3 nucleotides are TGCAGCGTTGATAAAGGCGATGGCTATTATGAGCAGTACTTC. This chain joins TRBV29-1 and TRBJ2-1, with D unresolved. The J call may be faulty, since TRBJ2-7 better matches the DNA end. Germline loops: CDR1 SQVTM, CDR2 ANQGSEA. The CDR3 has 14 amino acids.

In this sample, this clonotype turned up a few times. This rearrangement joins TRBV28 to TRBJ2-7; 10 positions agree with TRBD2. Germline CDR1 MDHEN, CDR2 SYDVKM. V was clipped by 4 bases and J by 3 bases; unmatched bases: 6. The CDR3 consists of 15 residues. CDR3 amino acids: CASSSSSGGRYEQYF. The CDR3 DNA reads as TGTGCCAGCAGTTCGTCTAGCGGGGGACGCTACGAGCAGTACTTC.

The J gene is TRBJ2-1, the V gene TRBV20-1, with 7 bases lining up with TRBD2. The CDR3 length is 14 residues. J gave up 5 bases and V 4 bases, and 8 bases lay outside the gene matches. The germline V gene has CDR1 DFQATT and CDR2 SNEGSKA (reference sequence). This CDR3 reads CSAKRESVDNEQFF. CDR3 DNA sequence: TGCAGTGCTAAGCGGGAATCTGTAGACAATGAGCAGTTCTTC.

Details on this clonotype: The CDR3 end shows no conserved phenylalanine or tryptophan, and so a read error is likely. This chain uses TRBV7-3 with TRBJ1-1; 8 nucleotides align to TRBD1. J was trimmed by 1 base and V by 5 bases; bases with no gene match: 3. Germline assignment: CDR1 SGHTA and CDR2 FQGTGA. The CDR3 sequence is 14 residues long. The CDR3 reads CASSPGQGNTEAFL. In DNA form, the CDR3 reads TGTGCCAGCAGCCCCGGACAGGGGAACACTGAAGCTTTCCTT.